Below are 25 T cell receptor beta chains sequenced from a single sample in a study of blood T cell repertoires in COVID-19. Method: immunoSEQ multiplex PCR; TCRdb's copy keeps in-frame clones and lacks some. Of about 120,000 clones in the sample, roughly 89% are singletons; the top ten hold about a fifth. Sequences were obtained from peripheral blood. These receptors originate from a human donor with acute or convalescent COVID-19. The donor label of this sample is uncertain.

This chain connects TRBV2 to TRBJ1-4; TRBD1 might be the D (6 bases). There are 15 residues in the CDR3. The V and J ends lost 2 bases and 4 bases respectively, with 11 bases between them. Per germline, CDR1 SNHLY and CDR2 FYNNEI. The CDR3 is CASSEQPGDNEKLFF. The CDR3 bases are TGTGCCAGCAGTGAACAACCAGGGGATAATGAAAAACTGTTTTTT.

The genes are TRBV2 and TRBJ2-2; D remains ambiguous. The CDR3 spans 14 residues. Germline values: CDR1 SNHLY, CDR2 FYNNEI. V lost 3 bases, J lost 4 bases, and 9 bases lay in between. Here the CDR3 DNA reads TGTGCCAGCAGTGAGGCCGTGGCCACCGGGGAGCTGTTTTTT. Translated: CASSEAVATGELFF.

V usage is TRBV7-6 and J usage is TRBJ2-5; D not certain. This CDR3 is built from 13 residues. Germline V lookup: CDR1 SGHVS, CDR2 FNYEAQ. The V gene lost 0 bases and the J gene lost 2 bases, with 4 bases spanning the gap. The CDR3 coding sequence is TGTGCCAGCAGCTTAGCATCACAAGAGACCCAGTACTTC. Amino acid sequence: CASSLASQETQYF.

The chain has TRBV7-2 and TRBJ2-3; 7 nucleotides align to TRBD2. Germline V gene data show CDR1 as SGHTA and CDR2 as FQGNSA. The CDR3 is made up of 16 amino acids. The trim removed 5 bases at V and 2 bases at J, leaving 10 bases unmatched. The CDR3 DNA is TGTGCCAGCAGCCCCAGACTGAGCGGGAACACAGATACGCAGTATTTT. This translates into CASSPRLSGNTDTQYF.

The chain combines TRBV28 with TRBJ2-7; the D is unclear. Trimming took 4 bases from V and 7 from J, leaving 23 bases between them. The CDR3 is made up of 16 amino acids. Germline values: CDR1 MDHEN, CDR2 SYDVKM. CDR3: CASSSAPQAGLWEQYF. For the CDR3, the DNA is TGTGCCAGCAGTTCCGCACCCCAAGCCGGTCTCTGGGAGCAGTACTTC. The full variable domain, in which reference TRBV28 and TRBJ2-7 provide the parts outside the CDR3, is DVKVTQSSRYLVKRTGEKVFLECVQDMDHENMFWYRQDPGLGLRLIYFSYDVKMKEKGDIPEGYSVSREKKERFSLILESASTNQTSMYLCASSSAPQAGLWEQYFGPGTRLTVT.

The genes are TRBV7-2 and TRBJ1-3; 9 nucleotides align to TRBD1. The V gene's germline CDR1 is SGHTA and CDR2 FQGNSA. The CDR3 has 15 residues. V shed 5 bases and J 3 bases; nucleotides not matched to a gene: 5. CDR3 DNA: TGTGCCAGCAGCACCGGGACAGGGTATGGAAACACCATATATTTT. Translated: CASSTGTGYGNTIYF. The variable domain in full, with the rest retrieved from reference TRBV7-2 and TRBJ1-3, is GAGVSQSPSNKVTEKGKDVELRCDPISGHTALYWYRQSLGQGLEFLIYFQGNSAPDKSGLPSDRFSAERTGGSVSTLTIQRTQQEDSAVYLCASSTGTGYGNTIYFGEGSWLTVV.

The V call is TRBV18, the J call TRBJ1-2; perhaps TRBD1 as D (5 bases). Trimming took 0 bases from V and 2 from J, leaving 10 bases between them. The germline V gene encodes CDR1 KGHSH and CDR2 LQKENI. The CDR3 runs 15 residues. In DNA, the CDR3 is TGTGCCAGCTCACCACCATATGCAGGGAACTATGGCTACACCTTC. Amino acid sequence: CASSPPYAGNYGYTF.

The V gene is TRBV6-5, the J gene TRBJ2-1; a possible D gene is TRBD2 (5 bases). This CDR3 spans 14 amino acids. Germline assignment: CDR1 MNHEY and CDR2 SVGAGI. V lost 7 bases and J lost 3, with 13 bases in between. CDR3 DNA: TGTGCCAGCACCGATCCGGGGAGCTACAATGAGCAGTTCTTC. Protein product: CASTDPGSYNEQFF.

In nucleotides, the CDR3 is TGTGCCAGCAGCACTCTGGGGACAGGGGGTTATGAGCAGTTCTTC. Protein: CASSTLGTGGYEQFF. The chain employs TRBV5-4 and TRBJ2-1; TRBD1 matches 11 bases. Germline loops: CDR1 SGHNT, CDR2 YYREEE (reference sequence). This CDR3 spans 15 amino acids. J was trimmed by 8 bases and V by 4 bases; bases with no gene match: 8.

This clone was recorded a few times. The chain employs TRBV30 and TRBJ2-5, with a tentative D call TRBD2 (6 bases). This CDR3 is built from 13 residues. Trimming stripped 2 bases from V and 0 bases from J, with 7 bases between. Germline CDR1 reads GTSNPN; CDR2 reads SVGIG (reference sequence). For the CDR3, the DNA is TGTGCCTGGAGTCGGGGGTACCAAGAGACCCAGTACTTC. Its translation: CAWSRGYQETQYF.

The CDR3 bases are TGTGCCAGCAGCGAGGACCGGGGACAGGGCTCCTACAATGAGCAGTTCTTC. The encoded protein is CASSEDRGQGSYNEQFF. This chain joins TRBV5-6 and TRBJ2-1, with TRBD1 matching 9 bases. The length of the CDR3 is 17 residues. Per the germline V gene, CDR1 is SGHDT and CDR2 is YYEEEE. The J segment lost 0 bases and the V segment lost 4 bases, leaving 8 bases of the junction unmatched.

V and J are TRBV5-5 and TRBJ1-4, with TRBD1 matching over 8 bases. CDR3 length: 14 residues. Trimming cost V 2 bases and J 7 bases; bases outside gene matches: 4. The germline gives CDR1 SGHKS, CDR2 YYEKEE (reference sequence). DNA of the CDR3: TGTGCCAGCAGCTTAACAGGGGGAACTGAAAAACTGTTTTTT. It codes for CASSLTGGTEKLFF.

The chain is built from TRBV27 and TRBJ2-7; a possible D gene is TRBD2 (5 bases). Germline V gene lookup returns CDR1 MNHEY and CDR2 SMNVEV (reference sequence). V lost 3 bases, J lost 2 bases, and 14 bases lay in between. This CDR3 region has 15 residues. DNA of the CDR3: TGTGCCAGCAGTTTTGTTCGGGGAAACACCTACGAGCAGTACTTC. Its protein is CASSFVRGNTYEQYF.

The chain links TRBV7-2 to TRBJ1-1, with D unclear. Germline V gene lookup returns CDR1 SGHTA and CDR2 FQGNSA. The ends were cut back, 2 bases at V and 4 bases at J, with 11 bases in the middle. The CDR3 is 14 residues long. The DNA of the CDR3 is TGTGCCAGCAGCTTACAGGACTGGGGCACTGAAGCTTTCTTT. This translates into CASSLQDWGTEAFF.

CDR3 sequence reads: CASSAGQGTETQYF. CDR3 sequence (DNA): TGTGCCAGCAGCGCGGGACAGGGAACAGAGACCCAGTACTTC. This rearrangement joins TRBV9 to TRBJ2-5; TRBD1 aligns across 9 bases. Germline-derived CDR1 and CDR2 are SGDLS and YYNGEE. The CDR3 runs to 14 residues. Losses at the gene ends were 3 bases for V and 4 bases for J; bases not matched to a gene: 4.

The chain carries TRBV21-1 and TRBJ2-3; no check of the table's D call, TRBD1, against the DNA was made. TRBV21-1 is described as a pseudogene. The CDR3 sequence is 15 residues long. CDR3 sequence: CASSNGKGAQDTQYF. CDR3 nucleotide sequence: TGTGCCAGCAGCAATGGGAAAGGGGCACAGGATACGCAGTATTTT.

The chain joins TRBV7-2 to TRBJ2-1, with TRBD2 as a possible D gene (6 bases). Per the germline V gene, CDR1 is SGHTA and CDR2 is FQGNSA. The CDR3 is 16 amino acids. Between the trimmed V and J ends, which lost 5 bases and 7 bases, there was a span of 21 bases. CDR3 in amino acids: CASSQYPRTTRNEQFF. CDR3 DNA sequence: TGTGCCAGCAGCCAATATCCTAGGACTACAAGGAATGAGCAGTTCTTC.

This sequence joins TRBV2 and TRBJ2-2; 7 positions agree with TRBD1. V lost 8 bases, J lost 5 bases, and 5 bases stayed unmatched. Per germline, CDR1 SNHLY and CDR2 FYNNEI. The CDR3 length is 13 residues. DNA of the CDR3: TGTGCCAGCGGAAAACAGGGGACCGGGGAGCTGTTTTTT. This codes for CASGKQGTGELFF. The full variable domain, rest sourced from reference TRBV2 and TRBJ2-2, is EPEVTQTPSHQVTQMGQEVILRCVPISNHLYFYWYRQILGQKVEFLVSFYNNEISEKSEIFDDQFSVERPDGSNFTLKIRSTKLEDSAMYFCASGKQGTGELFFGEGSRLTVL.

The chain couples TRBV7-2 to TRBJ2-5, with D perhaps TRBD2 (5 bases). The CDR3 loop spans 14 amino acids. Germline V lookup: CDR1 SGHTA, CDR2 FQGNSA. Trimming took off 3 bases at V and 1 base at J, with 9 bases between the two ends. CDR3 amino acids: CASSFQRSQETQYF. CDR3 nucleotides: TGTGCCAGCAGCTTCCAGCGGAGCCAAGAGACCCAGTACTTC.

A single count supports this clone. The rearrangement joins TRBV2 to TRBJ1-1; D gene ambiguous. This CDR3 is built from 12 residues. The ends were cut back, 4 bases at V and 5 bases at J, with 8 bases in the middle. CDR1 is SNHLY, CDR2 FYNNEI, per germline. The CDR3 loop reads CASSVPSTEAFF. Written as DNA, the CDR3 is TGTGCCAGCAGTGTTCCCTCGACTGAAGCTTTCTTT.

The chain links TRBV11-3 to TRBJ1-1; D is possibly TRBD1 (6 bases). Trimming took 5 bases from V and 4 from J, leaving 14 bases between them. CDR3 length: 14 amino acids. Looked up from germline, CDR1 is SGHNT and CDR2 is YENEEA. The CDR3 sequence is CASSQGQGSTEAFF. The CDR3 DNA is TGTGCCAGCAGCCAAGGGCAGGGGAGCACTGAAGCTTTCTTT.

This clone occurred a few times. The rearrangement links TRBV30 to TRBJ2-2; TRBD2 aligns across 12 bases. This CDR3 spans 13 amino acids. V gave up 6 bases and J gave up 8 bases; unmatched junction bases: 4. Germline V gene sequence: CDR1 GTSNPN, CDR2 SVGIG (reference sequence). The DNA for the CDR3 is TGTGCCTGCGCAGGACTAGCGGGAGGGGAGCTGTTTTTT. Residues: CACAGLAGGELFF.

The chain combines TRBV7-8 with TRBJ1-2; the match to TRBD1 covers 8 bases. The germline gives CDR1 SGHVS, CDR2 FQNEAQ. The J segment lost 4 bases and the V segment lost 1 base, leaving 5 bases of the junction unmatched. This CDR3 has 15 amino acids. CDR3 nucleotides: TGTGCCAGCAGCTTAGGGACAGGGACATTCTATGGCTACACCTTC. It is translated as CASSLGTGTFYGYTF.

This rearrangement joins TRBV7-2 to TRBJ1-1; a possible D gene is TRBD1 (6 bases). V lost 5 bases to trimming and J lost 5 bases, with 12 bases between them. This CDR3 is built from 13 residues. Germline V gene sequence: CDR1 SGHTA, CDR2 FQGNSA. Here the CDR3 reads CASSQGRGTEAFF. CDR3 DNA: TGTGCCAGCAGCCAGGGGCGAGGTACTGAAGCTTTCTTT.

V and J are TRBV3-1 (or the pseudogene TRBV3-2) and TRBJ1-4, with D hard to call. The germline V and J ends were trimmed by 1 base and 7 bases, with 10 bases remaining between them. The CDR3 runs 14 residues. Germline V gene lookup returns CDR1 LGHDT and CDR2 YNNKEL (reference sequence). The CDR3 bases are TGTGCCAGCAGCCAAGGGCGGTTTGGTGAAAAACTGTTTTTT. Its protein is CASSQGRFGEKLFF.